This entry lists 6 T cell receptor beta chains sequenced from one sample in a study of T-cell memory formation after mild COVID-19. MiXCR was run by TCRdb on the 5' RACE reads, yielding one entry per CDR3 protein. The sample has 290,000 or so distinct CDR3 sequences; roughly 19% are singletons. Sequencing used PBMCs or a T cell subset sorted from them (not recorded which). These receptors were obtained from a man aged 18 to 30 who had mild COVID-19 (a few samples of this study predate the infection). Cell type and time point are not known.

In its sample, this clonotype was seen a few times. This chain's CDR3 is CASSPQGTVNEQFF. CDR3 bases: TGTGCCAGCTCACCACAAGGTACGGTCAATGAGCAGTTCTTC. J is TRBJ2-1 and V is TRBV18; no clear D. Germline V gene sequence: CDR1 KGHSH, CDR2 LQKENI. The CDR3 sequence is 14 residues long. Trimming took 1 base from V and 6 from J, leaving 10 bases between them.

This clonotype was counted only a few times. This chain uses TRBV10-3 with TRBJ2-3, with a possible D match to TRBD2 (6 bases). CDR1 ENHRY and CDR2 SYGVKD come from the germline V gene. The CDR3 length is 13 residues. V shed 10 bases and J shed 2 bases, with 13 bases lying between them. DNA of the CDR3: TGTGCCACCCGGGACTTAAACACAGATACGCAGTATTTT. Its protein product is CATRDLNTDTQYF.

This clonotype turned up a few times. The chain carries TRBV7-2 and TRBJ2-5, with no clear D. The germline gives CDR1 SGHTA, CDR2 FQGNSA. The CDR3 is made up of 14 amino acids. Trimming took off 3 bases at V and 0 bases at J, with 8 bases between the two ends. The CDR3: CASSFSRHQETQYF. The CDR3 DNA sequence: TGTGCCAGCAGCTTCAGTAGACACCAAGAGACCCAGTACTTC.

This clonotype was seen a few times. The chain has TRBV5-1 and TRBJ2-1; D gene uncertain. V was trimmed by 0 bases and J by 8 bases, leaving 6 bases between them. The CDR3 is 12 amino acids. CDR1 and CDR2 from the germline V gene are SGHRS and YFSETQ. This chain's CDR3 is CASSLDADEQFF. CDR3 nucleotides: TGCGCCAGCAGCTTGGATGCCGATGAGCAGTTCTTC.

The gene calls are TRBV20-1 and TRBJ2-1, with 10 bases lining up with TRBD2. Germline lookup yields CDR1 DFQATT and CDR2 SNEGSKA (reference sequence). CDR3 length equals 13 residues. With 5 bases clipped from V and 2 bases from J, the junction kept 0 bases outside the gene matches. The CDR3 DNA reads TGCAGTGCTGGACTAGCGGCCTACAATGAGCAGTTCTTC. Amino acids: CSAGLAAYNEQFF.

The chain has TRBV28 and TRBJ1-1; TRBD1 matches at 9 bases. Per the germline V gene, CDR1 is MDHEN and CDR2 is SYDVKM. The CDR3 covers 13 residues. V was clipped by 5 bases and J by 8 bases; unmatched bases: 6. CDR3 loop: CASSGDRAVEAFF. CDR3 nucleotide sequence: TGTGCCAGCAGTGGGGACAGGGCGGTAGAAGCTTTCTTT.